Shown below are 12 T cell receptor beta chains from a single sample sequenced in a study of radiotherapy plus CTLA-4 blockade in lung cancer. Clones were read by immunoSEQ multiplex PCR, and TCRdb kept only the in-frame ones, dropping some. The data hold fewer than 55,000 clones, with roughly 85% observed a single time. The sequencing used peripheral blood, collected from a patient treated with radiotherapy plus ipilimumab. Source of these receptors: a human donor with non-small cell lung cancer whose response to radiotherapy plus ipilimumab could not be evaluated.

The V and J genes are TRBV25-1 and TRBJ2-3; TRBD1 agrees at 11 bases. Germline V lookup: CDR1 MGHDK, CDR2 SYGVNS. The J segment lost 5 bases and the V segment lost 6 bases, leaving 7 bases of the junction unmatched. The CDR3 is 15 amino acids. CDR3 region: CASRGDRGFGDTQYF. The CDR3 bases are TGTGCCAGCAGGGGGGACAGGGGGTTCGGAGATACGCAGTATTTT.

The chain uses TRBV19 and TRBJ1-5; 11 positions match TRBD1. The ends lost 5 bases at V and 7 bases at J; junction bases unmatched: 7. Germline loops: CDR1 LNHDA, CDR2 SQIVND (reference sequence). CDR3 length: 15 amino acids. The CDR3 coding sequence is TGTGCCAGTAGTCCAATGGACAGGGGGCGGCAGCCCCAGCATTTT. Translating it yields CASSPMDRGRQPQHF.

This clone was detected only a few times. The V gene is TRBV6-6, the J gene TRBJ2-3, with unresolved D. V lost 0 bases and J 6 bases, leaving 13 bases between the germline ends. CDR1 and CDR2 (germline): MNHNY, SVGAGI (reference sequence). This CDR3 has 15 residues. The chain's CDR3 is CASSYSRTVPDTQYF. CDR3 sequence (DNA): TGTGCCAGCAGTTACTCGCGCACTGTTCCCGATACGCAGTATTTT.

The V gene is TRBV6-1, the J gene TRBJ1-4; TRBD1 agrees at 7 bases. The CDR3 length is 14 residues. Germline CDR1 MNHNS, CDR2 SASEGT. V lost 5 bases, J lost 6 bases, and 6 bases stayed unmatched. The CDR3 region is CASSRQGRYEKLFF. The CDR3 region has the DNA TGTGCCAGCAGTCGACAGGGCCGATATGAAAAACTGTTTTTT.

CDR3 in amino acids: CASGSLRGNTGELFF. Written as DNA, the CDR3 is TGTGCCAGCGGATCCTTAAGGGGGAACACCGGGGAGCTGTTTTTT. The chain recombines TRBV27 with TRBJ2-2; D possibly corresponds to TRBD1 (5 bases). Germline assignment: CDR1 MNHEY and CDR2 SMNVEV (reference sequence). V lost 8 bases, J lost 1 base, and 14 bases lay in between. This CDR3 is 15 amino acids long.

The chain recombines TRBV19 with TRBJ2-1; 10 bases map to TRBD1. CDR1 is LNHDA, CDR2 SQIVND, per germline (reference sequence). Trimming took 5 bases from V and 1 from J; bases not matched to a gene: 5. CDR3 size: 16 residues. The CDR3 DNA is TGTGCCAGTAGTCCGGGACAGGGGTATTCCTACAATGAGCAGTTCTTC. Amino acid sequence: CASSPGQGYSYNEQFF.

By sample share, this clone is medium-sized (0.01 to 0.1%). The identical CDR3 is also encoded by other nucleotide sequences in the sample. The chain carries TRBV28 and TRBJ1-2; D not resolved. V lost 3 bases to trimming and J lost 4 bases, with 6 bases between them. The CDR3 contains 12 residues. From germline, CDR1 is MDHEN and CDR2 SYDVKM. The CDR3 region has the DNA TGTGCCAGCAGTTTCGGGAGCTATGGCTACACCTTC. This sequence encodes CASSFGSYGYTF.

The CDR3 here is CASRDNTYEQYF. The CDR3 region has the DNA TGTGCCAGCCGGGACAACACCTACGAGCAGTACTTC. The chain joins TRBV2 to TRBJ2-7, with TRBD1 as a possible D gene (6 bases). The CDR3 has 12 amino acids. The V and J ends lost 8 bases and 2 bases respectively, with 10 bases between them. Germline lookup yields CDR1 SNHLY and CDR2 FYNNEI. Based on the CDR3 plus reference TRBV2 and TRBJ2-7, the full variable domain is EPEVTQTPSHQVTQMGQEVILRCVPISNHLYFYWYRQILGQKVEFLVSFYNNEISEKSEIFDDQFSVERPDGSNFTLKIRSTKLEDSAMYFCASRDNTYEQYFGPGTRLTVT.

This clone was picked up a small number of times. This chain links TRBV28 with TRBJ2-7; 7 bases are a match to TRBD1. The CDR3 is made up of 16 amino acids. V was clipped by 0 bases and J by 0 bases; unmatched bases: 5. CDR1 and CDR2 (germline): MDHEN, SYDVKM. CDR3 DNA: TGTGCCAGCAGTTTATGGAAGACAGGGTCCTCCTACGAGCAGTACTTC. This encodes CASSLWKTGSSYEQYF.

Only a few counts were recorded for this clone. The CDR3 is CAWADRTIEAFF. The CDR3 DNA sequence: TGTGCCTGGGCTGACAGGACGATTGAAGCTTTCTTT. The chain recombines TRBV30 with TRBJ1-1, with TRBD1 as a possible D gene (6 bases). Trimming took 5 bases from V and 7 from J, leaving 14 bases between them. The germline V gene encodes CDR1 GTSNPN and CDR2 SVGIG (reference sequence). The CDR3 is 12 residues long.

This clone was recorded a few times. This chain links TRBV19 with TRBJ1-5; 7 bases agree with TRBD1. J lost 10 bases, V lost 6 bases, and 9 bases had no gene match. This CDR3 region has 13 residues. The germline CDR1 and CDR2 sequences are LNHDA and SQIVND (reference sequence). The CDR3 nucleotides read TGTGCCAGTAGCGAGGGACAGTTACAACCCCAGCATTTT. It specifies CASSEGQLQPQHF.

This sequence joins TRBV29-1 and TRBJ1-1, with 8 positions matching TRBD1. CDR1 is SQVTM, CDR2 ANQGSEA, per germline. The CDR3 runs to 11 residues. V gave up 6 bases and J gave up 8 bases; unmatched junction bases: 5. CDR3: CSVRDRQEAFF. The CDR3 DNA is TGCAGCGTCCGGGACAGGCAGGAAGCTTTCTTT. The full variable domain, in which reference TRBV29-1 and TRBJ1-1 provide the parts outside the CDR3, is SAVISQKPSRDICQRGTSLTIQCQVDSQVTMMFWYRQQPGQSLTLIATANQGSEATYESGFVIDKFPISRPNLTFSTLTVSNMSPEDSSIYLCSVRDRQEAFFGQGTRLTVV.